The 3 T cell receptor beta chains listed next were all sequenced from one sample in a study of cytomegalovirus exposure and HLA in healthy donors. 13 Jbeta primers and 60 Vbeta primers were used for the PCR. Libraries were prepared by immunoSEQ multiplex PCR; TCRdb keeps only in-frame clonotypes and omits some of them. The sample lists 120,000 to 150,000 clones, 80% occurring once. Sequencing was carried out using PBMCs. The receptors were gathered from a man in his thirties or forties in good health and CMV-seronegative.

The chain has TRBV18 and TRBJ2-1, with a possible D match to TRBD2 (5 bases). Germline V gene sequence: CDR1 KGHSH, CDR2 LQKENI. The CDR3 covers 16 residues. V was clipped by 3 bases and J by 2 bases, with 14 bases between them. The CDR3 sequence is CASSPPWRSTYNEQFF. CDR3 sequence (DNA): TGTGCCAGCTCACCCCCTTGGAGGAGTACCTACAATGAGCAGTTCTTC.

This clone was seen a few times. The chain uses TRBV6-1 and TRBJ1-1; D might be TRBD1 (6 bases). The CDR3 spans 15 residues. Germline CDR1 MNHNS, CDR2 SASEGT. Trimming took 5 bases from V and 0 from J, leaving 13 bases between them. The CDR3 reads CASSPDGGLNTEAFF. For the CDR3, the DNA is TGTGCCAGCAGTCCCGATGGGGGCCTGAACACTGAAGCTTTCTTT.

CDR3 sequence (DNA): TGTGCCAGCTCACCGGGGACTAGCGGGAGACAAGAGACCCAGTACTTC. Its protein product is CASSPGTSGRQETQYF. This chain joins TRBV18 and TRBJ2-5, with 14 nucleotides matching TRBD2. The CDR3 has 16 amino acids. Germline CDR1 reads KGHSH; CDR2 reads LQKENI. V lost 3 bases, J lost 2 bases, and 2 bases stayed unmatched.